This T cell receptor beta chain is drawn from a study of identical twins (dated by TCRdb to the mid-2010s). As for the study more broadly: To test whether fetal clonotypes persist, the study used deep sequencing on TCR alpha and beta repertoires from monozygotic twins, unrelated adults of various ages, and cord blood. To rule out contamination, the twin experiments were replicated at different times with different library preparation protocols.

Findings and caveats that apply to the study as a whole: Compared with coincidental sharing between unrelated individuals, an excess of low generation-probability sequences was observed among out-of-frame TCR alpha sequences shared between twins. The excess sharing between twins in beta out-of-frame sequences was weaker because fewer shared sequences reduced the signal-to-noise ratio. Because the same donors could not be followed over many years, the conclusions depended on cross-sectional statistical analysis. Abundant cord blood beta clonotypes had fewer insertions, young adult naive repertoires showed a similar but weaker trend, and memory repertoires showed no such trend. Recombination models systematically underestimated out-of-frame TCR alpha sharing in monozygotic twins but agreed with sharing between unrelated individuals. Invariant T cells such as MAIT and iNKT could partly confound zero-insertion analyses, although diverse VJ usage argued against such confounding for most clonotypes.

The method was 5' RACE. TCRdb names Illumina HiSeq 2000 as the instrument used. Template switching added a universal primer binding site, and the final cDNA carried a unique molecular identifier that allowed TCR cDNA molecules to be counted accurately. Specific primers in the conserved constant-segment region were used to synthesize first-strand cDNA for TCR alpha and beta chains. To control for contamination, each cDNA library was double barcoded with a SMART-Mk sample barcode plus Illumina barcodes. Two successive PCR steps introduced TruSeq adapter sequences along with Illumina sample barcodes. TCR alpha and beta cDNA libraries were sequenced on the Illumina HiSeq platform with custom primers. The authors' analysis ran thus. Unique molecular identifiers were extracted from raw reads with MiGEC, and CDR3 positions were determined with MiXCR. Recombination models were inferred per individual with the repgenHMM and IGoR tools using an EM algorithm. The tcR package in R was used for shared clonotype analysis, with sharing normalized by the product of cloneset sizes. Out-of-frame nonproductive sequences were analyzed to study raw recombination free of thymic and clonal selection effects. TCRdb cleaned the public reads at Q25 with fastp, built clones with MiXCR and kept in-frame beta chains. Rows are combined by CDR3 protein, so each entry shows the most common genes and DNA. TCRdb's processing, not the study's, gives the V and J calls here. Counted in this sample were 520,000 or so distinct CDR3 sequences; 22% of them appeared once. The leading ten clones occupy 0.91% of the sample.

With regard to this clonotype: The target of this receptor is not known. Base qualities are not recorded, but no much larger clone differs from it by a single base.

V loses 4 bases, J loses 4 bases, and the germline ends lie 8 bases apart. Including the terminal cysteine and phenylalanine, the CDR3 comprises 12 residues. The CDR3 DNA has 36 bases and is translated from base 1. CDR1 and CDR2 are drawn from the germline V gene: MNHEY, SVGEGT. Only healthy Caucasian donors were included. Three pairs of female monozygotic twins, all aged roughly 18 to 30 years, made up the twin cohort. Positive isolation kits from Invitrogen were used to isolate the CD4+ and CD8+ T cell populations. These data are also associated with another study on T cells expressing NK-cell markers. The second study's authors report: TCR beta-chain repertoires were profiled in sorted CD3+CD56+NKG2C+, CD3+CD56+NKG2C- and CD3+CD56-NKG2C+ T-cell subsets from several donors. Among the eight sequenced donors, seven were HCMV-seropositive and one was HCMV-seronegative. To restrict sorting to alphabetaTCR-expressing T cells, an anti-gammadeltaTCR antibody was added in several experiments. In more than 5 donors, the dominant CD3+CD56+NKG2C+ clonotypes ranked among the top 10 CD8+ clonotypes, making up about 1.0-7.5% of CD8+ T cells. Those dominant clonotypes were again the most abundant among CD3+CD56-NKG2C+ cells in a handful of donors, at roughly 25-65%. It remained unclear whether the expanded NKG2C-expressing T cell clones were specific for HCMV antigens. All eight donors whose samples were sequenced were randomly selected healthy volunteers, three of them men and five women. HCMV-specific IgG was detected in serum with a commercial ELISA kit to determine HCMV serostatus. MIGEC was used to demultiplex reads and group reads by UMI, and MiTCR was used to assemble and quantify clonotypes. To exclude erroneous sequences, only TCR cDNA sequences supported by at least two reads were retained. The tcR package was used for downstream repertoire analysis, and clonotypes were matched across fractions by CDR3 nucleotide sequence plus V segment. Antigen specificity was annotated against VDJdb with VDJmatch, allowing one amino acid substitution in CDR3.

Recombination linked TRBV6-2 or TRBV6-3 to TRBJ2-7; a tentative D call is TRBD1 (5 bases match). The sample consisted of CD4+ T cells sorted from blood. The clonotype originates from a woman under 30 in good health. The sequence in DNA is TGTGCCAGCAGTTCCAGGGCGTACGAGCAGTACTTC. It specifies CASSSRAYEQYF.